This record looks at one T cell receptor (beta chain) sequence and its context. In the original workflow: Researchers report that nucleated cell counts were estimated from reference gene primer amplification. Sequencing was performed with immunoSEQ multiplex PCR; in TCRdb, only in-frame clones are kept and a portion is missing. V and J calls plus clone size are reproduced from that table; the DNA served to infer D and trimming. The top ten hold approximately 5% of the sample, which has 110,000 to 150,000 clones, approximately 80% seen once. The entry originates in a study of blood T cell repertoires in COVID-19. Study background: Acute-phase and convalescent COVID-19 samples originated in the United States, Italy and Spain.

V shed 1 base, J shed 2 bases, and the junction held 9 bases outside the gene matches. Per the germline V gene, CDR1 is MNHNS and CDR2 is SASEGT. CDR3 length: 17 amino acids. This chain joins TRBV6-1 and TRBJ2-7; 9 bases map to TRBD2. The receptor comes from a woman in her 50s with acute or convalescent COVID-19. Sequencing used peripheral blood. The DNA for the CDR3 is TGTGCCAGCAGTGAAGTGGGGACTAGCCTACTAGCCTACGAGCAGTACTTC. It yields the protein CASSEVGTSLLAYEQYF.